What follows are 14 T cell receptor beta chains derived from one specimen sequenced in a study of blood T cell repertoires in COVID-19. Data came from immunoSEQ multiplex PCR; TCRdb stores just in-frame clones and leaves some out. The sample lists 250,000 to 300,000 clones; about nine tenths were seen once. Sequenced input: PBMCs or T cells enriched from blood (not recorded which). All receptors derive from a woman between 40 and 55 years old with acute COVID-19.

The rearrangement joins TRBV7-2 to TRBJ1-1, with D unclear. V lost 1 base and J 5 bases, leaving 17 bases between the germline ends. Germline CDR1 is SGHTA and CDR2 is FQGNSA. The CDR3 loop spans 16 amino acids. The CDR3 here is CASSLGVYGVRTEAFF. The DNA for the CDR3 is TGTGCCAGCAGCTTAGGCGTCTACGGCGTGAGGACTGAAGCTTTCTTT.

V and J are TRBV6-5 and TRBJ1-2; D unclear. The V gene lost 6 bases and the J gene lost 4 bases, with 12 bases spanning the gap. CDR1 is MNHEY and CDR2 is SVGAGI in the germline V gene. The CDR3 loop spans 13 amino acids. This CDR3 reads CASSGYLGYGYTF. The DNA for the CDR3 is TGTGCCAGCAGCGGTTATCTCGGCTATGGCTACACCTTC.

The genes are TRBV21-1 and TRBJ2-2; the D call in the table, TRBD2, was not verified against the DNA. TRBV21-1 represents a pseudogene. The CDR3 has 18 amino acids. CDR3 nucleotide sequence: TGTGCCAGCAGCGTCCAGGTCCGACTAGCGCCGAACACCGGGGAGCTGTTTTTT. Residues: CASSVQVRLAPNTGELFF.

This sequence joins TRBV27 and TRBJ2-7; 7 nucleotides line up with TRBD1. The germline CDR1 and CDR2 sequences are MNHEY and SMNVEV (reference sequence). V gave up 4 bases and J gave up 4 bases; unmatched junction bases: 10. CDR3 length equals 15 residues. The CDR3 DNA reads TGTGCCAGCAGTTCACGACAGGGTGGGGCATACGAGCAGTACTTC. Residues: CASSSRQGGAYEQYF.

The CDR3 is CASSHGGAQETQYF. The CDR3 nucleotides are TGTGCCAGCAGTCACGGGGGGGCCCAAGAGACCCAGTACTTC. This rearrangement joins TRBV7-3 to TRBJ2-5, with 8 bases fitting TRBD2. Germline CDR1 reads SGHTA; CDR2 reads FQGTGA. J gave up 1 base and V 6 bases, and 4 bases lay outside the gene matches. The CDR3 is made up of 14 amino acids. Based on the CDR3 plus reference TRBV7-3 and TRBJ2-5, the full variable domain is GAGVSQTPSNKVTEKGKYVELRCDPISGHTALYWYRQSLGQGPEFLIYFQGTGAADDSGLPNDRFFAVRPEGSVSTLKIQRTERGDSAVYLCASSHGGAQETQYFGPGTRLLVL.

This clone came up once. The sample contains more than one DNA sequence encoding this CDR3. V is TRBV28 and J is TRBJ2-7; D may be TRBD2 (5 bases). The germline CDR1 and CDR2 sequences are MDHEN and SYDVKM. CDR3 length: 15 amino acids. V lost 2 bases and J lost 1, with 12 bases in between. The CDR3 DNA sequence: TGTGCCAGCAGTTTAGAGGTAGGCGGGTCCTACGAGCAGTACTTC. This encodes CASSLEVGGSYEQYF.

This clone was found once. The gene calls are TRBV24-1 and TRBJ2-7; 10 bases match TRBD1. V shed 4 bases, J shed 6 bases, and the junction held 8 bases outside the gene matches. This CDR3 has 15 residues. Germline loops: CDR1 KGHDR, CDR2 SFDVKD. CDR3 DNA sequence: TGTGCCACCAGTGACCCTAGGGACAGGGGAGGCGAGCAGTACTTC. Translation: CATSDPRDRGGEQYF.

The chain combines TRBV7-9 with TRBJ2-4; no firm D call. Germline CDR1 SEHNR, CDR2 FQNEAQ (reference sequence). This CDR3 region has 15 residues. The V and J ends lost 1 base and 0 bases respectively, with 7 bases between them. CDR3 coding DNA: TGTGCCAGCAGCTTAGGAGATATAGCCAAAAACATTCAGTACTTC. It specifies CASSLGDIAKNIQYF.

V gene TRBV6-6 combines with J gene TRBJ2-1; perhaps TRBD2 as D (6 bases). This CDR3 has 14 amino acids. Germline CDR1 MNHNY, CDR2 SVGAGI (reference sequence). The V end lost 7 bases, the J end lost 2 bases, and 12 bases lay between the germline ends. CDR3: CASTATRTYNEQFF. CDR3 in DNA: TGTGCCAGCACCGCGACTAGAACCTACAATGAGCAGTTCTTC.

CDR3 residues: CASSGAGTSTYEQYF. The DNA of the CDR3 is TGTGCCAGCAGTGGAGCCGGGACTAGCACCTACGAGCAGTACTTC. The rearrangement links TRBV6-1 to TRBJ2-7; 9 bases line up with TRBD2. The CDR3 has 15 amino acids. J lost 2 bases, V lost 4 bases, and 6 bases had no gene match. CDR1 MNHNS and CDR2 SASEGT come from the germline V gene.

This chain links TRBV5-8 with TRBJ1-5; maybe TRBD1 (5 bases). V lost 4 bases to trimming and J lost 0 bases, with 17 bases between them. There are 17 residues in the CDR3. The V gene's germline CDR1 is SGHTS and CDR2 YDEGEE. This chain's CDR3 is CASSQPLGADSNQPQHF. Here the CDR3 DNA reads TGTGCCAGCAGCCAGCCTCTTGGGGCGGATAGCAATCAGCCCCAGCATTTT.

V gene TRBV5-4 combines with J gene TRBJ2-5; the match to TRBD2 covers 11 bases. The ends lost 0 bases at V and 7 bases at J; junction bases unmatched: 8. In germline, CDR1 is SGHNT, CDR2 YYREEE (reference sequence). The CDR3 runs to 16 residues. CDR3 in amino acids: CASSLGLAGSGTTQYF. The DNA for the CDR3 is TGTGCCAGCAGCTTGGGACTAGCGGGGAGCGGGACGACCCAGTACTTC.

The CDR3 DNA is TGTGCCAGTAGTCGACCGGGGGTCTACGAGCAGTACTTC. Its protein product is CASSRPGVYEQYF. The gene calls are TRBV19 and TRBJ2-7, with a possible D match to TRBD2 (6 bases). CDR3 length: 13 amino acids. The germline V gene encodes CDR1 LNHDA and CDR2 SQIVND (reference sequence). Between the trimmed V and J ends, which lost 5 bases and 3 bases, there was a span of 11 bases. The complete variable domain, with remaining parts taken from reference TRBV19 and TRBJ2-7, reads DGGITQSPKYLFRKEGQNVTLSCEQNLNHDAMYWYRQDPGQGLRLIYYSQIVNDFQKGDIAEGYSVSREKKESFPLTVTSAQKNPTAFYLCASSRPGVYEQYFGPGTRLTVT.

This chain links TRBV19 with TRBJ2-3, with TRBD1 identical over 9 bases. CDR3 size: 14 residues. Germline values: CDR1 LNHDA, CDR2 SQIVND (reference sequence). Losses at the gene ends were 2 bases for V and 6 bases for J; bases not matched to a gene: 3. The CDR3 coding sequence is TGTGCCAGTAGTATAACAGGGGGCAGCGATACGCAGTATTTT. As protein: CASSITGGSDTQYF. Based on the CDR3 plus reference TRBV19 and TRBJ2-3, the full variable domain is DGGITQSPKYLFRKEGQNVTLSCEQNLNHDAMYWYRQDPGQGLRLIYYSQIVNDFQKGDIAEGYSVSREKKESFPLTVTSAQKNPTAFYLCASSITGGSDTQYFGPGTRLTVL.